A single sample is the source of the 23 T cell receptor beta chains below, sequenced in a study of T cell changes during pregnancy in multiple sclerosis. Profiled with immunoSEQ multiplex PCR; TCRdb holds only in-frame clones, not every one. The sample consists of 25,000 to 30,000 clones, approximately 88% of them appearing once. This material consisted of CD4+ T cells from peripheral blood mononuclear cells, taken in the first trimester of pregnancy. All receptors derive from a female donor in good health, enrolled as a control in a pregnancy study.

This clone was picked up a small number of times. The V call is TRBV19, the J call TRBJ2-1; 9 bases match TRBD2. Germline V CDR1 and CDR2: LNHDA, SQIVND (reference sequence). With 8 bases clipped from V and 10 bases from J, the junction kept 9 bases outside the gene matches. This CDR3 has 13 residues. CDR3 loop: CASGLAGAGEQFF. The DNA for the CDR3 is TGTGCCAGTGGATTAGCGGGAGCGGGAGAGCAGTTCTTC. The full variable domain, in which reference TRBV19 and TRBJ2-1 provide the parts outside the CDR3, is DGGITQSPKYLFRKEGQNVTLSCEQNLNHDAMYWYRQDPGQGLRLIYYSQIVNDFQKGDIAEGYSVSREKKESFPLTVTSAQKNPTAFYLCASGLAGAGEQFFGPGTRLTVL.

This chain joins TRBV18 and TRBJ1-2; 8 bases fit TRBD1. The CDR3 is 15 amino acids. Germline loops: CDR1 KGHSH, CDR2 LQKENI. V shed 4 bases and J 2 bases; nucleotides not matched to a gene: 6. The CDR3 nucleotides read TGTGCCAGCTCACTCGAGACAGGGGTGAACTATGGCTACACCTTC. This encodes CASSLETGVNYGYTF.

The chain carries TRBV21-1 and TRBJ2-4; the D call TRBD1 from the table was never checked on the DNA. TRBV21-1 is reported as a pseudogene. This CDR3 has 16 amino acids. The CDR3 sequence is CASSCRLQQRKNIQYF. The CDR3 bases are TGTGCCAGCAGCTGCCGGCTACAGCAAAGAAAAAACATTCAGTACTTC.

The chain employs TRBV18 and TRBJ2-3; 9 bases map to TRBD1. Germline V CDR1 and CDR2: KGHSH, LQKENI. Germline trimming cut 3 bases from V and 5 bases from J; bases unmatched to any gene: 3. This CDR3 region has 14 residues. The CDR3 region has the DNA TGTGCCAGCTCACCGGGACAGGGAATAGATACGCAGTATTTT. It translates to CASSPGQGIDTQYF.

The chain uses TRBV6-5 and TRBJ2-7, with D maybe TRBD2 (5 bases). Trimming left V 0 bases short and J 6 bases short, with 12 bases between. CDR3 size: 14 residues. CDR1 is MNHEY and CDR2 is SVGAGI in the germline V gene. The CDR3 sequence: CASSYSSGEGEQYF. Here the CDR3 DNA reads TGTGCCAGCAGTTACTCTTCCGGGGAAGGCGAGCAGTACTTC.

The chain joins TRBV7-9 to TRBJ2-5; D is possibly TRBD2 (5 bases). Germline V gives CDR1 SEHNR, CDR2 FQNEAQ (reference sequence). The CDR3 is made up of 14 amino acids. V was shortened by 0 bases and J by 4 bases, with 9 bases between the two germline ends. CDR3 sequence: CASSLALGGETQYF. DNA for the CDR3: TGTGCCAGCAGCTTAGCACTAGGCGGAGAGACCCAGTACTTC.

V and J are TRBV19 and TRBJ2-1; TRBD2 aligns across 14 bases. This CDR3 region has 15 residues. Germline lookup yields CDR1 LNHDA and CDR2 SQIVND (reference sequence). With 9 bases clipped from V and 9 bases from J, the junction kept 10 bases outside the gene matches. CDR3 coding DNA: TGTGCCAGCCACAGGGGACTAGCGGGAGATCGTGAGCAGTTCTTC. Protein product: CASHRGLAGDREQFF.

The J gene is TRBJ2-5, the V gene TRBV5-1; D is possibly TRBD2 (6 bases). The CDR3 extends over 14 amino acids. Germline assignment: CDR1 SGHRS and CDR2 YFSETQ. The V and J ends lost 0 bases and 5 bases respectively, with 11 bases between them. The CDR3 nucleotides read TGCGCCAGCAGCTTGGCCGTCGGGGGTGAGACCCAGTACTTC. Translated, it gives CASSLAVGGETQYF.

This chain connects TRBV5-1 to TRBJ2-7; D gene uncertain. The CDR3 totals 14 residues. V was pared by 0 bases and J by 2 bases, with 9 bases between. The germline gives CDR1 SGHRS, CDR2 YFSETQ. Here the CDR3 DNA reads TGCGCCAGCAGCTTGGGGCTAGACCCCTACGAGCAGTACTTC. Translating gives CASSLGLDPYEQYF.

This clone has only a few counts. The rearrangement links TRBV11-1 to TRBJ2-1, with 10 nucleotides matching TRBD2. After removal of 0 bases from V and 8 bases from J, the junction contained 4 bases not matched to a gene. The CDR3 contains 15 residues. The germline V gene has CDR1 SGHAT and CDR2 FQDESV (reference sequence). CDR3 sequence: CASSLALSGRDEQFF. The CDR3 DNA reads as TGTGCCAGCAGCTTAGCGCTAAGCGGGAGGGATGAGCAGTTCTTC.

The chain carries TRBV2 and TRBJ2-2, with D possibly matching TRBD2 (5 bases). The V and J ends lost 4 bases and 2 bases respectively, with 8 bases between them. The CDR3 is made up of 14 amino acids. Germline CDR1 reads SNHLY; CDR2 reads FYNNEI. The CDR3 DNA reads as TGTGCCAGCAGTGGCCTAGCTAACACCGGGGAGCTGTTTTTT. Its protein product is CASSGLANTGELFF.

The CDR3 nucleotides read TGTGCCAGTAGTGCACAGGGTGGGGGTCTGGGGTCGCCCCAGCATTTT. Protein: CASSAQGGGLGSPQHF. The chain links TRBV19 to TRBJ1-5; D is perhaps TRBD1 (6 bases). CDR3 length: 16 residues. Trimming left V 5 bases short and J 9 bases short, with 23 bases between. Germline-derived CDR1 and CDR2 are LNHDA and SQIVND (reference sequence).

The genes are TRBV5-4 and TRBJ2-7; a weak D match, TRBD1 (6 bases). Germline V gene sequence: CDR1 SGHNT, CDR2 YYREEE (reference sequence). This CDR3 comprises 12 residues. Trimming stripped 0 bases from V and 6 bases from J, with 7 bases between. The CDR3 loop is CASSLDRAEQYF. CDR3 nucleotides: TGTGCCAGCAGCTTGGACAGGGCCGAGCAGTACTTC. Full variable domain (remainder filled in from reference TRBV5-4 and TRBJ2-7): ETGVTQSPTHLIKTRGQQVTLRCSSQSGHNTVSWYQQALGQGPQFIFQYYREEENGRGNFPPRFSGLQFPNYSSELNVNALELDDSALYLCASSLDRAEQYFGPGTRLTVT.

The V and J genes are TRBV10-3 and TRBJ1-3, with TRBD1 identical over 7 bases. V lost 9 bases, J lost 6 bases, and 11 bases stayed unmatched. Germline V CDR1 and CDR2: ENHRY, SYGVKD. The CDR3 spans 14 residues. This CDR3 reads CAISPGQPQNTIYF. CDR3 sequence (DNA): TGTGCCATTTCACCGGGACAGCCTCAAAACACCATATATTTT.

The chain links TRBV18 to TRBJ1-6; 10 nucleotides line up with TRBD1. This CDR3 contains 15 residues. Trimming at V came to 2 bases and at J to 7 bases, leaving 2 bases not matched to a gene. Germline loops: CDR1 KGHSH, CDR2 LQKENI. CDR3 nucleotides: TGTGCCAGCTCACCAGGACAGGGGGAGAATTCACCCCTCCACTTT. Its protein product is CASSPGQGENSPLHF.

The chain is built from TRBV6-6 and TRBJ2-1, with D maybe TRBD1 (6 bases). The CDR3 totals 14 residues. Trimming removed 6 bases from V and 6 bases from J, with 15 bases in between. Germline CDR1 is MNHNY and CDR2 is SVGAGI (reference sequence). CDR3 in DNA: TGTGCCAGCAGCCCCAGGGGCCTCGGCAATGAGCAGTTCTTC. It translates to CASSPRGLGNEQFF.

V usage is TRBV6-5 and J usage is TRBJ1-2; 8 bases fit TRBD1. With 6 bases clipped from V and 3 bases from J, the junction kept 3 bases outside the gene matches. The CDR3 runs to 13 residues. CDR1 and CDR2 (germline): MNHEY, SVGAGI. As DNA, the CDR3 is TGTGCCAGCAGCTCGACAGGGGACTATGGCTACACCTTC. This translates into CASSSTGDYGYTF.

V and J are TRBV7-3 and TRBJ1-3, with 9 positions matching TRBD1. The CDR3 length is 13 residues. V shed 5 bases and J 7 bases; nucleotides not matched to a gene: 3. Germline CDR1 and CDR2: SGHTA and FQGTGA. This CDR3 is CASSPDRGNTIYF. The CDR3 DNA reads as TGTGCCAGCAGCCCGGACAGGGGTAACACCATATATTTT. The full variable domain, rest sourced from reference TRBV7-3 and TRBJ1-3, is GAGVSQTPSNKVTEKGKYVELRCDPISGHTALYWYRQSLGQGPEFLIYFQGTGAADDSGLPNDRFFAVRPEGSVSTLKIQRTERGDSAVYLCASSPDRGNTIYFGEGSWLTVV.

The J gene is TRBJ2-4, the V gene TRBV9, with a weak D call TRBD2 (6 bases). Between the trimmed V and J ends, which lost 2 bases and 3 bases, there was a span of 12 bases. Germline V gene data show CDR1 as SGDLS and CDR2 as YYNGEE. This CDR3 contains 15 residues. CDR3 region: CASSVGGTGKNIQYF. The CDR3 nucleotides are TGTGCCAGCAGCGTGGGCGGGACGGGCAAAAACATTCAGTACTTC.

This clone came up once. This chain uses TRBV27 with TRBJ1-6; 9 nucleotides agree with TRBD1. This CDR3 is 20 amino acids long. Germline assignment: CDR1 MNHEY and CDR2 SMNVEV (reference sequence). V dropped 4 bases and J dropped 7; count of bases not matched to a gene: 20. CDR3 loop: CASSSYALNRGRRENSPLHF. The CDR3 DNA follows: TGTGCCAGCAGTTCTTATGCCCTCAACAGGGGGCGCCGAGAGAATTCACCCCTCCACTTT.

This chain connects TRBV6-5 to TRBJ2-7, with D maybe TRBD2 (5 bases). The CDR3 loop spans 12 amino acids. In germline, CDR1 is MNHEY, CDR2 SVGAGI. V was shortened by 6 bases and J by 7 bases, with 13 bases between the two germline ends. Written as DNA, the CDR3 is TGTGCCAGCAGAAGAATCCCGGGAGAGCAGTACTTC. Residues: CASRRIPGEQYF.

This rearrangement joins TRBV5-1 to TRBJ1-4, with 8 bases matching TRBD1. Germline V gene sequence: CDR1 SGHRS, CDR2 YFSETQ. The CDR3 is made up of 14 amino acids. V lost 5 bases to trimming and J lost 13 bases; unmatched junction nucleotides: 13. The CDR3 region is CASRPDRGGGVLFF. The CDR3 DNA reads TGCGCCAGCAGACCAGACAGGGGAGGGGGAGTACTGTTTTTT.

The chain has TRBV4-2 and TRBJ1-4; 9 bases are a match to TRBD1. Germline V gives CDR1 LGHNA, CDR2 YNFKEQ. The ends lost 1 base at V and 8 bases at J; junction bases unmatched: 11. This CDR3 is built from 17 residues. This chain's CDR3 is CASSQAHADRGGEKLFF. The DNA for the CDR3 is TGTGCCAGCAGCCAAGCCCATGCGGACAGGGGAGGCGAAAAACTGTTTTTT.